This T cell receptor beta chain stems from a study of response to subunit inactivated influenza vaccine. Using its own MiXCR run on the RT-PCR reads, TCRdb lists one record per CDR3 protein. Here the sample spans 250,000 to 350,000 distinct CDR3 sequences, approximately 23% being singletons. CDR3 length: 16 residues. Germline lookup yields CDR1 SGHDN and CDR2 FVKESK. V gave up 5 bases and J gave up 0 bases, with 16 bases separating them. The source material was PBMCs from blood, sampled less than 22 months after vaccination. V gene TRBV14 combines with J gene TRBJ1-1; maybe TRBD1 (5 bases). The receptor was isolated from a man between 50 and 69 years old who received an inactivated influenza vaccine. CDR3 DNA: TGTGCCAGCAGCTACGGGCTGGGGACGGTGAACACTGAAGCTTTCTTT. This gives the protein CASSYGLGTVNTEAFF.